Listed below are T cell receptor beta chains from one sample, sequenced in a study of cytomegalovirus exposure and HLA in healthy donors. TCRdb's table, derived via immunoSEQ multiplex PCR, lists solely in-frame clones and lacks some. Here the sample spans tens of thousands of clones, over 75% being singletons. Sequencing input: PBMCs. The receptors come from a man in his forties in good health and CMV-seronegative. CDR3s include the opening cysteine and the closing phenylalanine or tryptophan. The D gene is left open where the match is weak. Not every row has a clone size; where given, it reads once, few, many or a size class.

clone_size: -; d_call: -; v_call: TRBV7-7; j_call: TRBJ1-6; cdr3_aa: CASSAGDYNSPLHF; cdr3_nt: TGTGCCAGCAGCGCGGGGGACTATAATTCACCCCTCCACTTT
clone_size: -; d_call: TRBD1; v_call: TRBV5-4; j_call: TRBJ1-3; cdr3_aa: CASSLTGAGNTIYF; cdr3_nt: TGTGCCAGCAGCTTGACAGGGGCTGGAAACACCATATATTTT
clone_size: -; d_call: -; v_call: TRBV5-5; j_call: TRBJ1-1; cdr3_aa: CASSLGDARLMNTEAFF; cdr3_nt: TGTGCCAGCAGCTTGGGAGATGCCAGGTTAATGAACACTGAAGCTTTCTTT
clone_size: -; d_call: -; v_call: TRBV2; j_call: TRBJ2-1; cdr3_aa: CASTDYGEQFF; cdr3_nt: TGTGCCAGCACCGACTACGGTGAGCAGTTCTTC
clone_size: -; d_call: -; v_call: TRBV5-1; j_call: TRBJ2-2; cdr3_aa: CASSLDGSGGELFF; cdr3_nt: TGCGCCAGCAGCTTGGACGGGTCGGGCGGGGAGCTGTTTTTT
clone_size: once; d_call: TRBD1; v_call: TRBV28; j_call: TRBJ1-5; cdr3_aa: CASSLGQGGNQPQHF; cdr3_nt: TGTGCCAGCAGTTTGGGACAGGGCGGGAATCAGCCCCAGCATTTT
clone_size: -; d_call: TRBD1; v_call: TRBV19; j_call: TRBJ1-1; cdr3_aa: CASSMTGGDDTEAFF; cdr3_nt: TGTGCCAGTAGTATGACAGGGGGCGATGACACTGAAGCTTTCTTT
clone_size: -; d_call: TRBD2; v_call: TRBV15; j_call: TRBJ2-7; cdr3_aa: CATSRDLLAGGEQYF; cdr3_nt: TGTGCCACCAGCAGAGATTTACTAGCGGGAGGCGAGCAGTACTTC
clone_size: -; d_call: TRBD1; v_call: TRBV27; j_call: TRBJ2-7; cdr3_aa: CASSFQGGTGPYEQYF; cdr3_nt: TGTGCCAGCAGTTTCCAAGGAGGGACAGGCCCCTACGAGCAGTACTTC
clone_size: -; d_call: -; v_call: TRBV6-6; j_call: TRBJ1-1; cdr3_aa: CASSYPGQNTEAFF; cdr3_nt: TGTGCCAGCAGTTACCCGGGACAGAACACTGAAGCTTTCTTT
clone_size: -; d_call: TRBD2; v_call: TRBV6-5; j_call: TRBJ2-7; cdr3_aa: CASSSGTSKYEQYF; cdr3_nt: TGTGCCAGCAGTTCCGGGACTAGCAAGTACGAGCAGTACTTC
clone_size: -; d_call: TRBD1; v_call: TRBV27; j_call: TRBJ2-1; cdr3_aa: CASSRTGPYNEQFF; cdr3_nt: TGTGCCAGCAGCCGGACAGGGCCTTACAATGAGCAGTTCTTC
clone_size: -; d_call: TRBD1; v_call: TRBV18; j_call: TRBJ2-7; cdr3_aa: CASSPPRTGGEQYF; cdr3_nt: TGTGCCAGCTCACCGCCCCGGACAGGGGGCGAGCAGTACTTC
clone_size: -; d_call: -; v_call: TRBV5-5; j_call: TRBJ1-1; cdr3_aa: CASSPRQNTEAFF; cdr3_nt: TGTGCCAGCAGCCCACGACAGAACACTGAAGCTTTCTTT
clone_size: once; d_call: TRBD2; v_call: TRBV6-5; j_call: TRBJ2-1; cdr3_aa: CASSIAGGLSGEQFF; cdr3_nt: TGTGCCAGCTCTATAGCGGGGGGGCTTTCTGGCGAGCAGTTCTTC
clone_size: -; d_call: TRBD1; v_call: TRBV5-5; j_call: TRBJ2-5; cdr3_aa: CASIPGQGGQETQYF; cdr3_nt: TGTGCCAGCATTCCGGGACAGGGGGGGCAAGAGACCCAGTACTTC
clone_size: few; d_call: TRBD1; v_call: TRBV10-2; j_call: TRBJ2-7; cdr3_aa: CASSEGQGYEQYF; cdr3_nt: TGCGCCAGCAGTGAGGGACAGGGGTACGAGCAGTACTTC
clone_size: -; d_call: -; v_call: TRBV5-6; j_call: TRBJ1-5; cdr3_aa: CASSLGTLGDQPQHF; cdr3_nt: TGTGCCAGCAGCCTAGGGACATTAGGGGATCAGCCCCAGCATTTT
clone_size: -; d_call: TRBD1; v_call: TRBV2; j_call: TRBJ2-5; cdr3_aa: CASSDMGQGVETQYF; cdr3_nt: TGTGCCAGCAGTGATATGGGACAGGGTGTGGAGACCCAGTACTTC
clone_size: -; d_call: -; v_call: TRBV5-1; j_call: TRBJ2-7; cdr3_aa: CASKYSGDSYEQYF; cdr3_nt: TGCGCCAGCAAATATAGCGGAGACTCCTACGAGCAGTACTTC
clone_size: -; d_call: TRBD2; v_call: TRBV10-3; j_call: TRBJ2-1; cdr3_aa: CAISDPSLAGVRSYNEQFF; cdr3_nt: TGTGCCATCAGTGACCCCAGTCTAGCGGGAGTCCGCTCCTACAATGAGCAGTTCTTC
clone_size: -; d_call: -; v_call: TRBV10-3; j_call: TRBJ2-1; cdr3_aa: CAIKTALAANEQFF; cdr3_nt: TGTGCCATCAAGACCGCGCTAGCAGCCAATGAGCAGTTCTTC
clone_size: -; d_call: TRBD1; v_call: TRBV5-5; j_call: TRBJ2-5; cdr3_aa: CASSSLGGQEETQYF; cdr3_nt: TGTGCCAGCAGCTCCCTAGGGGGACAGGAAGAGACCCAGTACTTC
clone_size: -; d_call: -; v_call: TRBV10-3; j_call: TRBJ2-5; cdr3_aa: CAIRPGQPSGETQYF; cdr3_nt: TGTGCCATCAGGCCGGGACAACCGTCAGGGGAGACCCAGTACTTC
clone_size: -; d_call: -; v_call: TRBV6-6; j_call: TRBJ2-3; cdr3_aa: CASSSTADTQYF; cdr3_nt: TGTGCCAGCAGTTCCACTGCAGATACGCAGTATTTT
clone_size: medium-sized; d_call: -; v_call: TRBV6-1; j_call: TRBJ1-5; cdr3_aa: CASSGWGAKNQPQHF; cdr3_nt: TGTGCCAGCAGCGGGTGGGGAGCGAAGAATCAGCCCCAGCATTTT
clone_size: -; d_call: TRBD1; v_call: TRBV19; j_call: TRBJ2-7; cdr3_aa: CASSRTGGYEQYF; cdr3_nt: TGTGCCAGTAGTAGGACAGGAGGATACGAGCAGTACTTC
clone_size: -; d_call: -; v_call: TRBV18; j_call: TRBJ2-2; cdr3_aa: CASSRVPGNTGELFF; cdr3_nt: TGTGCCAGCTCACGGGTTCCGGGGAACACCGGGGAGCTGTTTTTT
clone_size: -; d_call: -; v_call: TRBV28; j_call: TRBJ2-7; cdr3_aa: CASSFWQGGNYEQYF; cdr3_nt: TGTGCCAGCAGTTTTTGGCAGGGAGGCAATTACGAGCAGTACTTC
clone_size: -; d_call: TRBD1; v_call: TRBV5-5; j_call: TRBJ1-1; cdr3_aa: CASSPIRGVLNTEAFF; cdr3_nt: TGTGCCAGCAGTCCGATCAGGGGGGTATTGAACACTGAAGCTTTCTTT
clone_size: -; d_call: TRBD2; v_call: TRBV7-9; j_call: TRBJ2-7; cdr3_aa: CASSLLAGGTHEQYF; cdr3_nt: TGTGCCAGCAGCCTCCTAGCGGGAGGAACCCACGAGCAGTACTTC
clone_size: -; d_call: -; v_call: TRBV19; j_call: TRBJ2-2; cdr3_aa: CASNPAGNTGELFF; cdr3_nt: TGTGCCAGTAACCCGGCAGGGAACACCGGGGAGCTGTTTTTT
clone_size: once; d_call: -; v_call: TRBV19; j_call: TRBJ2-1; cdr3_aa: CASSGQVSLQFF; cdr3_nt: TGTGCCAGTAGCGGTCAGGTATCCCTACAGTTCTTC
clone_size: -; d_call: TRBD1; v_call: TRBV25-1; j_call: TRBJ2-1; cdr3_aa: CASSVRGRGRLDEQFF; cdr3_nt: TGTGCCAGCAGTGTTAGAGGAAGGGGGCGGTTAGATGAGCAGTTCTTC
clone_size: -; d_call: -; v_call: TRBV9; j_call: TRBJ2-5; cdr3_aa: CASGALSPSGSGTQYF; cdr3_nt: TGTGCCAGCGGCGCACTCTCACCCTCGGGCAGCGGAACCCAGTACTTC
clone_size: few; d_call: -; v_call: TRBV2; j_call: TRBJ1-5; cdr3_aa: CASSPVRGNQPQHF; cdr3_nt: TGTGCCAGCAGTCCCGTCCGGGGCAATCAGCCCCAGCATTTT
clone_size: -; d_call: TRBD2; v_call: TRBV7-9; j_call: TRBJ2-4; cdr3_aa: CSSSQGLPGRNIQYF; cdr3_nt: TGTTCCAGCAGCCAGGGACTACCGGGACGAAACATTCAGTACTTC